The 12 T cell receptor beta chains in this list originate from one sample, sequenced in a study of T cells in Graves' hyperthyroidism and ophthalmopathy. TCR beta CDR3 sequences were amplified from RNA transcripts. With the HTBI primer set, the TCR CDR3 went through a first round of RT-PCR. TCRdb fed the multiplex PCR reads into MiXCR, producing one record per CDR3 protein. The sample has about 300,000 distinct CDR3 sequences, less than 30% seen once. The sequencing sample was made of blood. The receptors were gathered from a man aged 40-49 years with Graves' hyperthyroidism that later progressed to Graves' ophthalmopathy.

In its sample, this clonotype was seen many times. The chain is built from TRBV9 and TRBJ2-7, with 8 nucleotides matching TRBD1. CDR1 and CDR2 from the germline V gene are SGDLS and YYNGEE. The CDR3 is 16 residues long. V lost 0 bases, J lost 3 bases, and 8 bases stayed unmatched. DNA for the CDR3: TGTGCCAGCAGCGTAGACCCCGGGACAGGAGGCTACGAGCAGTACTTC. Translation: CASSVDPGTGGYEQYF.

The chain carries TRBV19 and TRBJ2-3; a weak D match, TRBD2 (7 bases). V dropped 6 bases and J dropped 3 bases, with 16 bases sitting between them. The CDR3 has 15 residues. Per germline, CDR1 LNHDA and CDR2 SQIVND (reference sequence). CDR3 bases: TGTGCCAGTAGGGAGGACAGCGGGGTGACAGATACGCAGTATTTT. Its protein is CASREDSGVTDTQYF.

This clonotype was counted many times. In nucleotides, the CDR3 is TGTGCCAGCAATTTACAGGGTCGGACCGGGGAGCTGTTTTTT. It yields the protein CASNLQGRTGELFF. The V call is TRBV6-5, the J call TRBJ2-2, with D tentatively TRBD1 (6 bases). The CDR3 loop spans 14 amino acids. The ends were cut back, 7 bases at V and 5 bases at J, with 14 bases in the middle. CDR1 and CDR2 from the germline V gene are MNHEY and SVGAGI.

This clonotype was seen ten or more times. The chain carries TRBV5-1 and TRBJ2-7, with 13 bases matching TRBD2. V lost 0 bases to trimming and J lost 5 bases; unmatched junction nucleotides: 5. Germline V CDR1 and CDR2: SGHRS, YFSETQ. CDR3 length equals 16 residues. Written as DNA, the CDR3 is TGCGCCAGCAGCTTGGTCTCAACTAGCGGGAGGGACGAGCAGTACTTC. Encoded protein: CASSLVSTSGRDEQYF.

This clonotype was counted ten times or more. Here the CDR3 reads CSATKTGGIAGELFF. CDR3 DNA: TGCAGCGCCACCAAGACAGGCGGGATTGCCGGGGAGCTGTTTTTT. The genes are TRBV29-1 and TRBJ2-2, with D possibly called TRBD1 or TRBD2 (6 bases each). Germline V gene data show CDR1 as SQVTM and CDR2 as ANQGSEA. Trimming shortened V by 7 bases and J by 6 bases, and 21 bases separated the two germline ends. This CDR3 spans 15 amino acids.

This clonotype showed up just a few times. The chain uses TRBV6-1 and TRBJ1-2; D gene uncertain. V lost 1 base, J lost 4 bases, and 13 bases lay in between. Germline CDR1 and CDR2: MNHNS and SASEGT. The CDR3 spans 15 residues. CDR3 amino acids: CASSEGQEVVYGYTF. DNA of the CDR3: TGTGCCAGCAGTGAAGGGCAGGAGGTTGTCTATGGCTACACCTTC.

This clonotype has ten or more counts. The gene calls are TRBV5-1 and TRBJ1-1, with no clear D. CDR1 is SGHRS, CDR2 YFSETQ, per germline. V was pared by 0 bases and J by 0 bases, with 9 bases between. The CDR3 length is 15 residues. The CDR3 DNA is TGCGCCAGCAGCTTGGTTGGTAGGGTGAACACTGAAGCTTTCTTT. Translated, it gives CASSLVGRVNTEAFF.

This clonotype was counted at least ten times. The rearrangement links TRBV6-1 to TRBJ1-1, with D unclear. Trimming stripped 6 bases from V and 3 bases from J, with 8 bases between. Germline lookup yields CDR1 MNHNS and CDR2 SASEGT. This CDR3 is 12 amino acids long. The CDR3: CASSTGYTEAFF. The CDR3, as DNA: TGTGCCAGCAGCACGGGATACACTGAAGCTTTCTTT.

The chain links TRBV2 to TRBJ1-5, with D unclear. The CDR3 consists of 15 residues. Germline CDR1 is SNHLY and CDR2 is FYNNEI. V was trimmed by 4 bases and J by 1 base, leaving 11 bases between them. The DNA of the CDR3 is TGTGCCAGCAGTGGAGAAGGGATCAGCAATCAGCCCCAGCATTTT. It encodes CASSGEGISNQPQHF.

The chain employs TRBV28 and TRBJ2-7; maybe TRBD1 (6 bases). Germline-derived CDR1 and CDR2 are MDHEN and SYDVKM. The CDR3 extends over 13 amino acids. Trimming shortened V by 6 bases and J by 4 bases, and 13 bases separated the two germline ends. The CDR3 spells CASRTVDRYEQYF. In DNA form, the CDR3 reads TGTGCCAGCAGAACCGTCGACAGGTACGAGCAGTACTTC.

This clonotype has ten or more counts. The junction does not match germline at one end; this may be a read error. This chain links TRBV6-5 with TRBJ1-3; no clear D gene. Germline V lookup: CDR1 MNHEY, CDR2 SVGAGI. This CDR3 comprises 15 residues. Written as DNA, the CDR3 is TGTGCCAACAGTTCTGGCCTGAGCTCTGGAAACACCATATATTTT. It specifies CANSSGLSSGNTIYF.

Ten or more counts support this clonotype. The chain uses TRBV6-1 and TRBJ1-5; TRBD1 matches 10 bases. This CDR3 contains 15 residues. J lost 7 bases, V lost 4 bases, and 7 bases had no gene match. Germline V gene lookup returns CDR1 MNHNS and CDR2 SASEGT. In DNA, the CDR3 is TGTGCCAGCAGTGCGGACAGGGGGTTCGACCAGCCCCAGCATTTT. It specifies CASSADRGFDQPQHF.